The 6 T cell receptor beta chains below were found in one sample sequenced in a study of blood T cell repertoires in COVID-19. Clones were sequenced by immunoSEQ multiplex PCR, and TCRdb holds only the in-frame ones, with some missing. The sample has nearly 30,000 clones, over 70% seen once. Sequencing input: peripheral blood. These receptors originate from a woman between 65 and 79 years old with acute or convalescent COVID-19.

The rearrangement uses TRBV30 and TRBJ1-5; possible D gene TRBD1, 6 bases. Germline CDR1 and CDR2: GTSNPN and SVGIG (reference sequence). The V gene lost 1 base and the J gene lost 0 bases, with 19 bases spanning the gap. The CDR3 extends over 18 amino acids. CDR3 bases: TGTGCCTGGAGTGCTGGGTACGTAGGGGGGGATAGCAATCAGCCCCAGCATTTT. Amino acid sequence: CAWSAGYVGGDSNQPQHF.

Details on this clone: The germline gene is not matched at one end of the junction; a read error may be the cause. The V gene is TRBV28, the J gene TRBJ2-7; 9 bases line up with TRBD1. CDR1 is MDHEN and CDR2 is SYDVKM in the germline V gene. The CDR3 totals 13 residues. In nucleotides, the CDR3 is TGTGCCAGCAAGGGACAGGGTTTCGAGGTGGTGAACTTC. Translation gives CASKGQGFEVVNF.

The chain is built from TRBV9 and TRBJ1-3; 7 bases are a match to TRBD1. Trimming removed 3 bases from V and 4 bases from J; junction bases left unmatched: 10. This CDR3 has 16 residues. Germline-derived CDR1 and CDR2 are SGDLS and YYNGEE. The CDR3 DNA sequence: TGTGCCAGCAGCGATAGTCCAGGGGGTATAGGAAACACCATATATTTT. Translating it yields CASSDSPGGIGNTIYF.

This clone was seen a handful of times. The chain employs TRBV2 and TRBJ1-2; maybe TRBD1 (6 bases). V dropped 8 bases and J dropped 4 bases, with 17 bases sitting between them. This CDR3 has 14 residues. Germline lookup yields CDR1 SNHLY and CDR2 FYNNEI. CDR3 residues: CASSAGAASYGYTF. CDR3 sequence (DNA): TGTGCCAGCTCGGCAGGGGCAGCCTCCTATGGCTACACCTTC.

The chain combines TRBV7-2 with TRBJ2-3, with a tentative D call TRBD2 (5 bases). CDR1 is SGHTA, CDR2 FQGNSA, per germline. Trimming stripped 1 base from V and 5 bases from J, with 13 bases between. The CDR3 extends over 15 amino acids. DNA for the CDR3: TGTGCCAGCAGCTTAGTCGCAGGAGGAAAAGATACGCAGTATTTT. This sequence encodes CASSLVAGGKDTQYF.

This rearrangement joins TRBV3-1 (or the pseudogene TRBV3-2) to TRBJ1-5; unclear D gene. Germline V gene lookup returns CDR1 LGHDT and CDR2 YNNKEL (reference sequence). The CDR3 spans 14 residues. Between the trimmed V and J ends, which lost 0 bases and 4 bases, there was a span of 7 bases. This CDR3 reads CASSQDGGNQPQHF. The DNA for the CDR3 is TGTGCCAGCAGCCAAGATGGAGGGAATCAGCCCCAGCATTTT.